The sequence of this T cell receptor (beta chain) was determined in a study of identical twins. General study results and limits: Invariant cells of the MAIT and iNKT types might have partly distorted the zero-insertion analyses. Cord blood beta clonotypes that were abundant carried fewer insertions, and memory repertoires showed no such trend.

This clonotype turned up a few times. As yet, its antigen is unknown. V dropped 7 bases and J dropped 2 bases, with 18 bases sitting between them. This CDR3 region has 17 residues. TCRdb called the 5' RACE reads again in MiXCR, with one record for every CDR3 protein. The repertoire consists of some 500,000 distinct CDR3 sequences, with roughly a fifth occurring once and the leading ten covering 0.75% to 0.95%. This sample was shared with a second study, whose subject was T cells expressing NK-cell markers. That publication notes: In the group of eight sequenced donors, seven were HCMV-seropositive and one was seronegative. Top CD8+ clonotypes included the dominant CD3+CD56+NKG2C+ clonotypes in six donors.

Sequenced material: CD4+ T cells sorted from blood. V is TRBV12-3 or TRBV12-4 and J is TRBJ2-6; D is perhaps TRBD2 (6 bases). This receptor was taken from a woman between 18 and 29 years old in good health. Here the CDR3 reads CASTKGTGSPGANVLTF. CDR3 nucleotides: TGTGCCAGCACCAAAGGGACTGGGAGCCCTGGGGCCAACGTCCTGACTTTC.